In its sample, the clone carrying this T cell receptor beta chain ranks as medium-sized. Researchers made TCR cDNA using 5'RACE template switching, and this step added a universal primer site and UMIs. TCRdb fed the 5' RACE reads into MiXCR, producing one record per CDR3 protein. There are roughly 26,000 distinct CDR3 sequences in the sample; under 7% occur only once, and about 10% lies in the top ten. The sample belongs to a study of T cells after yellow fever vaccination. Study outcomes and limitations: Post-booster repertoires again held most primary-vaccination clones (roughly 96% CD4, 80% to 90% CD8).

The sequence derives from a man younger than 40 who received the YFV17D yellow fever vaccine. The material was PBMCs, either bulk or a sorted T-cell subset (CD4+, CD8+, memory, or dextramer-sorted; not recorded which), obtained 15 days after the yellow fever booster vaccination.

DNA of the CDR3: TGTGCCAGCAGTATAAGGACAGAATACAATGAGCAGTTCTTC. Amino acid sequence: CASSIRTEYNEQFF. The chain has TRBV12-3 or TRBV12-4 and TRBJ2-1; the D gene is possibly TRBD1 (6 bases). This CDR3 contains 14 residues. V was pared by 5 bases and J by 4 bases, with 12 bases between.